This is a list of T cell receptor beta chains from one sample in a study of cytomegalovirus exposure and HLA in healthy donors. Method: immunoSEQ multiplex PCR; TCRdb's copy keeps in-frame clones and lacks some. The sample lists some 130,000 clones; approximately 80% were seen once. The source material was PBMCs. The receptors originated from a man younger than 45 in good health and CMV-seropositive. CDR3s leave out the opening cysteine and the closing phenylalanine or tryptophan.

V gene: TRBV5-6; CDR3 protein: ASSLGQGRGQPQH
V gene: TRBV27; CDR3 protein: ASSTQTGETQY
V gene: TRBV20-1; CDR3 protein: SARETEKLF
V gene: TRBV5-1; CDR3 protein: ASSLDLAGGPLGF
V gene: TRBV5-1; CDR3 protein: ASSEGVLNSGNTIY
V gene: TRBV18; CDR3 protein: ASSPLDNAYGYT
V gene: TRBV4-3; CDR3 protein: ASSQESGRNEKLF
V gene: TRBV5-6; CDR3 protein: ASSLQNQPQH
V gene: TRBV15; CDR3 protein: ATSRDARGSYGYT
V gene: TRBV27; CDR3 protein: ASRDGLADYSSYNEQF
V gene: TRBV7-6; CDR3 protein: ASRPGGGEGETQY
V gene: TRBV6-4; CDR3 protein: ASSDSRNTEAF
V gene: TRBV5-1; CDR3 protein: ASRPWAGVQETQY
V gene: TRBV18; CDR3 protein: ASSPGTSGSQINIQY
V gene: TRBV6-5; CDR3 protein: ASSYSGDSYNEQF
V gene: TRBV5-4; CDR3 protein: ASSLGLAGAWI